This paragraph covers one T cell receptor beta chain sequence. Its antigen is currently unknown. The sample originates from a study of T cell responses to AZD1222 COVID-19 vaccine. General study points: Spike as a whole was targeted by vaccine-associated CD4 TCRs, dominant at 160-218 and 743-854. Among spike-specific TCRs, nearly half reportedly target unmutated variant regions.

Assay used: immunoSEQ multiplex PCR; TCRdb lists only in-frame clones, some missing. The table has some 180,000 clones, roughly 94% seen once. V lost 3 bases, J lost 3 bases, and 5 bases lay in between. Germline assignment: CDR1 MDHEN and CDR2 SYDVKM. This CDR3 spans 12 amino acids. The chain has TRBV28 and TRBJ1-1; D call uncertain. The clonotype was recovered from an adult who received the AZD1222 COVID-19 vaccine. The source material was peripheral blood, sampled 28 days after the second AZD1222 dose. DNA for the CDR3: TGTGCCAGCAGTTTGGCGGACACTGAAGCTTTCTTT. It specifies CASSLADTEAFF.